Each of the 28 T cell receptor beta chains below was sequenced from the same sample in a study of blood T cell repertoires in COVID-19. Repertoires were generated with immunoSEQ multiplex PCR, while TCRdb's copy carries only in-frame clones and drops some. Of about 120,000 clones in the sample, roughly nine tenths were seen once. The source material was peripheral blood. Receptor source: a man in his forties or fifties with acute or convalescent COVID-19.

This clone turned up a few times. The chain uses TRBV10-3 and TRBJ2-2; 8 bases are shared with TRBD1. Germline V gives CDR1 ENHRY, CDR2 SYGVKD. J was trimmed by 6 bases and V by 3 bases; bases with no gene match: 6. The CDR3 totals 15 residues. CDR3: CAISDRDRRSGELFF. For the CDR3, the DNA is TGTGCCATCAGTGATCGGGACAGGAGGTCCGGGGAGCTGTTTTTT.

The chain joins TRBV4-2 to TRBJ1-1; D gene unclear. Per germline, CDR1 LGHNA and CDR2 YNFKEQ. Trimming removed 0 bases at V and 11 bases at J, with 13 bases between. This CDR3 has 13 amino acids. This CDR3 reads CASSQDTGLWAFF. The CDR3 nucleotides read TGTGCCAGCAGCCAAGATACCGGACTATGGGCTTTCTTT.

The chain uses TRBV4-1 and TRBJ2-5; TRBD2 aligns across 13 bases. CDR1 and CDR2 from the germline V gene are MGHRA and YSYEKL. The V and J ends lost 0 bases and 7 bases, in that order; junction bases with no gene match: 11. The CDR3 runs to 18 residues. This CDR3 reads CASSQERLAGGRPGTQYF. CDR3 DNA: TGCGCCAGCAGCCAAGAGCGACTAGCGGGGGGCCGGCCCGGGACCCAGTACTTC.

Only one count was recorded for this clone. This sequence joins TRBV5-1 and TRBJ2-1; 9 nucleotides align to TRBD2. Germline CDR1 and CDR2: SGHRS and YFSETQ. This CDR3 contains 15 residues. Losses at the gene ends were 3 bases for V and 3 bases for J; bases not matched to a gene: 4. CDR3: CASSSQRGDYNEQFF. The CDR3 DNA is TGCGCCAGCAGCTCCCAGCGGGGGGACTACAATGAGCAGTTCTTC.

The count of this clone is one. This chain links TRBV9 with TRBJ1-2; TRBD1 agrees at 8 bases. Germline-derived CDR1 and CDR2 are SGDLS and YYNGEE. V was pared by 4 bases and J by 4 bases, with 6 bases of the junction left unmatched. This CDR3 comprises 14 residues. The CDR3 DNA follows: TGTGCCAGCAGCCCACGACAGGGGCTCTATGGCTACACCTTC. Protein: CASSPRQGLYGYTF. Using reference TRBV9 and TRBJ1-2 for the parts outside the CDR3, the full variable domain is DSGVTQTPKHLITATGQRVTLRCSPRSGDLSVYWYQQSLDQGLQFLIQYYNGEERAKGNILERFSAQQFPDLHSELNLSSLELGDSALYFCASSPRQGLYGYTFGSGTRLTVV.

The CDR3 here is CASSQDTSGRYEQYF. The CDR3 nucleotides read TGTGCCAGCAGCCAAGATACTAGCGGGCGTTACGAGCAGTACTTC. J is TRBJ2-7 and V is TRBV3-1 (or the pseudogene TRBV3-2); 9 positions match TRBD2. V shed 0 bases, J shed 4 bases, and the junction held 4 bases outside the gene matches. This CDR3 has 15 amino acids. Germline V lookup: CDR1 LGHDT, CDR2 YNNKEL (reference sequence).

The chain uses TRBV5-1 and TRBJ1-1; TRBD1 aligns across 10 bases. The CDR3 covers 16 residues. From germline, CDR1 is SGHRS and CDR2 YFSETQ. V was pared by 4 bases and J by 0 bases, with 6 bases of the junction left unmatched. DNA for the CDR3: TGCGCCAGCAGCGTACCCGGGACAGGGGTGAACACTGAAGCTTTCTTT. Encoded protein: CASSVPGTGVNTEAFF.

This rearrangement joins TRBV9 to TRBJ2-7; TRBD1 might be the D (5 bases). Between the trimmed V and J ends, which lost 4 bases and 0 bases, there was a span of 11 bases. Per the germline V gene, CDR1 is SGDLS and CDR2 is YYNGEE. CDR3 size: 14 residues. The CDR3 region has the DNA TGTGCCAGCAGCCCACACAGGAGCTCCTACGAGCAGTACTTC. Its translation: CASSPHRSSYEQYF.

The rearrangement links TRBV19 to TRBJ2-3; 7 positions match TRBD1. CDR3 size: 13 residues. CDR1 and CDR2 (germline): LNHDA, SQIVND (reference sequence). V lost 7 bases and J lost 6; bases outside the gene matches: 7. CDR3 sequence (DNA): TGTGCCAGTAAAAGACAGGGATCGGATACGCAGTATTTT. This encodes CASKRQGSDTQYF.

This clone was found once. The J gene is TRBJ2-3, the V gene TRBV27, with a weak D call TRBD1 (5 bases). The germline V and J ends were trimmed by 6 bases and 3 bases, with 16 bases remaining between them. CDR3 size: 15 residues. CDR1 and CDR2 from the germline V gene are MNHEY and SMNVEV (reference sequence). The CDR3 DNA reads TGTGCCAGCAGCCCTACCCCAGGGTTAACAGATACGCAGTATTTT. The encoded protein is CASSPTPGLTDTQYF.

This CDR3 is CASSFNPSGGGETQYF. CDR3 in DNA: TGCGCCAGCAGCTTTAACCCTAGCGGGGGAGGCGAGACCCAGTACTTC. The chain couples TRBV5-1 to TRBJ2-5; 10 nucleotides match TRBD2. CDR1 and CDR2 from the germline V gene are SGHRS and YFSETQ. Germline trimming cut 2 bases from V and 5 bases from J; bases unmatched to any gene: 9. CDR3 length: 16 amino acids.

The chain couples TRBV3-1 (or the pseudogene TRBV3-2) to TRBJ2-1, with D possibly TRBD1 on 6 matching bases. The CDR3 is 15 amino acids. CDR1 is LGHDT and CDR2 is YNNKEL in the germline V gene (reference sequence). Trimming cost V 4 bases and J 9 bases, with 19 bases left between them. CDR3 region: CASSLIARKGGEQFF. The CDR3 region has the DNA TGTGCCAGCAGCCTGATCGCTAGGAAAGGGGGTGAGCAGTTCTTC.

The chain is built from TRBV2 and TRBJ2-1; no definite D call. Germline CDR1 and CDR2: SNHLY and FYNNEI. The V gene lost 5 bases and the J gene lost 4 bases, with 3 bases spanning the gap. The CDR3 has 11 residues. The CDR3 protein is CASSYYNEQFF. CDR3 DNA sequence: TGTGCCAGCAGTTATTACAATGAGCAGTTCTTC.

The CDR3, as DNA: TGTGCCAGCAGCAACACTATTGATAGCAATCAGCCCCAGCATTTT. It encodes CASSNTIDSNQPQHF. This chain connects TRBV3-1 (or the pseudogene TRBV3-2) to TRBJ1-5; D is unclear. The CDR3 runs to 15 residues. Trimming left V 5 bases short and J 0 bases short, with 11 bases between. CDR1 and CDR2 from the germline V gene are LGHDT and YNNKEL (reference sequence).

The V and J genes are TRBV27 and TRBJ1-2; possible D gene TRBD1, 5 bases. Germline-derived CDR1 and CDR2 are MNHEY and SMNVEV (reference sequence). This CDR3 is built from 14 residues. The V and J ends lost 2 bases and 0 bases respectively, with 7 bases between them. This CDR3 reads CASSLDRANYGYTF. CDR3 bases: TGTGCCAGCAGTTTAGACAGAGCTAACTATGGCTACACCTTC.

DNA for the CDR3: TGTGCCAGCCTATGGGACACCCAAGGGACCGGGGAGCTGTTTTTT. Its translation: CASLWDTQGTGELFF. The chain employs TRBV25-1 and TRBJ2-2, with D perhaps matching TRBD1 (6 bases). Germline V lookup: CDR1 MGHDK, CDR2 SYGVNS. The CDR3 is 15 residues long. Trimming took 8 bases from V and 5 from J, leaving 18 bases between them.

The chain combines TRBV10-3 with TRBJ1-6, with a tentative D call TRBD1 (6 bases). The germline gives CDR1 ENHRY, CDR2 SYGVKD. The CDR3 totals 13 residues. The V gene lost 3 bases and the J gene lost 10 bases, with 10 bases spanning the gap. DNA for the CDR3: TGTGCCATCAGTGAAAGGGACACATCACCCCTCCACTTT. It specifies CAISERDTSPLHF.

The chain links TRBV27 to TRBJ1-5; a possible D gene is TRBD1 (6 bases). The CDR3 runs to 16 residues. CDR1 is MNHEY, CDR2 SMNVEV, per germline (reference sequence). The ends were cut back, 6 bases at V and 3 bases at J, with 18 bases in the middle. CDR3 amino acids: CASRGLLDRYNQPQHF. As DNA, the CDR3 is TGTGCCAGCAGGGGATTGTTGGACAGATACAATCAGCCCCAGCATTTT.

The chain uses TRBV7-9 and TRBJ1-6, with 9 positions matching TRBD1. Germline trimming cut 5 bases from V and 8 bases from J; bases unmatched to any gene: 10. The CDR3 is 16 residues long. Germline CDR1 and CDR2: SEHNR and FQNEAQ (reference sequence). CDR3: CASSLSSGQGDSPLHF. As DNA, the CDR3 is TGTGCCAGCAGCCTATCTTCGGGACAGGGAGATTCACCCCTCCACTTT.

This clone has only one observation. The chain links TRBV9 to TRBJ1-1; the D is unclear. CDR1 and CDR2 (germline): SGDLS, YYNGEE. The germline V and J ends were trimmed by 4 bases and 2 bases, with 9 bases remaining between them. This CDR3 is built from 13 residues. Here the CDR3 reads CASSNRLNTEAFF. The CDR3 nucleotides read TGTGCCAGCAGCAATCGTCTTAACACTGAAGCTTTCTTT.

V and J are TRBV27 and TRBJ1-1, with TRBD1 identical over 8 bases. This CDR3 is 16 amino acids long. V lost 6 bases to trimming and J lost 1 base; unmatched junction nucleotides: 10. In germline, CDR1 is MNHEY, CDR2 SMNVEV (reference sequence). The CDR3: CASSPQGAMGNTEAFF. The CDR3 DNA reads TGTGCCAGCAGCCCTCAGGGGGCTATGGGGAACACTGAAGCTTTCTTT.

The J gene is TRBJ1-1, the V gene TRBV6-2 or TRBV6-3; the match to TRBD1 covers 10 bases. Germline assignment: CDR1 MNHEY and CDR2 SVGEGT. CDR3 size: 15 residues. After removal of 6 bases from V and 1 base from J, the junction contained 5 bases not matched to a gene. Written as DNA, the CDR3 is TGTGCCAGCAGCCGGGGACAGGGGTGGAACACTGAAGCTTTCTTT. Amino acid sequence: CASSRGQGWNTEAFF.

The V call is TRBV5-1, the J call TRBJ1-5, with TRBD1 identical over 8 bases. V shed 1 base, J shed 1 base, and the junction held 1 base outside the gene matches. Germline-derived CDR1 and CDR2 are SGHRS and YFSETQ. CDR3 length: 15 residues. This CDR3 reads CASSLTGGSNQPQHF. CDR3 DNA: TGCGCCAGCAGCTTGACAGGGGGAAGCAATCAGCCCCAGCATTTT.

The CDR3 DNA reads TGTGCCACCCCAGTAGCGGGGCGAATAAATGAGCAGTTCTTC. Amino acid sequence: CATPVAGRINEQFF. The J gene is TRBJ2-1, the V gene TRBV2, with 8 bases matching TRBD2. Per the germline V gene, CDR1 is SNHLY and CDR2 is FYNNEI. The CDR3 contains 14 residues. Losses at the gene ends were 10 bases for V and 7 bases for J; bases not matched to a gene: 12. Full variable domain (remainder filled in from reference TRBV2 and TRBJ2-1): EPEVTQTPSHQVTQMGQEVILRCVPISNHLYFYWYRQILGQKVEFLVSFYNNEISEKSEIFDDQFSVERPDGSNFTLKIRSTKLEDSAMYFCATPVAGRINEQFFGPGTRLTVL.

The chain uses TRBV7-9 and TRBJ2-1; D is undetermined. Germline V gives CDR1 SEHNR, CDR2 FQNEAQ (reference sequence). The CDR3 is 12 amino acids. The V end lost 8 bases, the J end lost 10 bases, and 15 bases lay between the germline ends. The CDR3 loop is CASGRGFGEQFF. The CDR3 nucleotides are TGTGCCAGCGGGCGTGGGTTTGGCGAGCAGTTCTTC.

V gene TRBV5-1 combines with J gene TRBJ2-7, with 10 bases aligning to TRBD2. J lost 5 bases, V lost 0 bases, and 5 bases had no gene match. This CDR3 region has 15 residues. CDR1 and CDR2 (germline): SGHRS, YFSETQ. CDR3 in amino acids: CASSLDRTSGDEQYF. CDR3 DNA sequence: TGCGCCAGCAGCTTGGACCGGACTAGCGGCGACGAGCAGTACTTC.

A note on this clone: Other DNA sequences in this specimen translate into the identical CDR3. V gene TRBV9 combines with J gene TRBJ1-1; D not resolved. In germline, CDR1 is SGDLS, CDR2 YYNGEE. The CDR3 runs to 14 residues. The V and J ends lost 0 bases and 1 base respectively, with 7 bases between them. The CDR3 here is CASSVAGENTEAFF. CDR3 coding DNA: TGTGCCAGCAGCGTAGCTGGAGAGAACACTGAAGCTTTCTTT. Full variable domain (missing parts from reference TRBV9 and TRBJ1-1): DSGVTQTPKHLITATGQRVTLRCSPRSGDLSVYWYQQSLDQGLQFLIQYYNGEERAKGNILERFSAQQFPDLHSELNLSSLELGDSALYFCASSVAGENTEAFFGQGTRLTVV.

The CDR3 DNA follows: TGTGCCAGCAGTTACGGGACAGGGATCACAGATACGCAGTATTTT. This gives the protein CASSYGTGITDTQYF. This chain joins TRBV6-6 and TRBJ2-3; TRBD1 aligns across 9 bases. The CDR3 is made up of 15 amino acids. V lost 2 bases and J lost 2; bases outside the gene matches: 2. The germline V gene encodes CDR1 MNHNY and CDR2 SVGAGI (reference sequence).